This T cell receptor (beta chain) is drawn from a study of T cell responses to AZD1222 COVID-19 vaccine. The CDR3 extends over 13 amino acids. The germline V gene encodes CDR1 MGHRA and CDR2 YSYEKL. V was clipped by 1 base and J by 10 bases, with 8 bases between them. Sequencing used immunoSEQ multiplex PCR; TCRdb keeps in-frame clones, though not all of them. The sample holds about 120,000 clones, around 87% seen once. The TCR sequence derives from an adult who received the AZD1222 COVID-19 vaccine. The genes are TRBV4-1 and TRBJ1-6; D call uncertain. The sample was peripheral blood, taken 28 days after the second AZD1222 dose. The CDR3 DNA reads TGCGCCAGCAGCCAAGTAGGCTACTCACCCCTCCACTTT. This translates into CASSQVGYSPLHF.